This passage covers 4 T cell receptor beta chains from one sample sequenced in a study of PD-1 blockade in classical Hodgkin lymphoma. Time point indicated: cycle 4 day 1 (C4D1), after about 6 weeks of nivolumab. All patients experienced relapse after autologous stem cell transplantation, and brentuximab vedotin exposure was variable. Measured with immunoSEQ multiplex PCR; TCRdb has only the in-frame clones, and not every one. Of under 60,000 clones in the sample, 86% were seen once. This sample comprised peripheral blood mononuclear cells (PBMCs), obtained before the fourth cycle of nivolumab. The receptors shown here come from a human donor with classical Hodgkin lymphoma.

The chain has TRBV5-1 and TRBJ2-1; 11 nucleotides match TRBD1. This CDR3 has 13 residues. Germline values: CDR1 SGHRS, CDR2 YFSETQ. The trim removed 5 bases at V and 7 bases at J, leaving 2 bases unmatched. The CDR3 DNA is TGCGCCAGCAGGGACAGGGGGCTGAATGAGCAGTTCTTC. Its protein product is CASRDRGLNEQFF.

This clone was counted a single time. The chain combines TRBV4-1 with TRBJ2-1, with 8 bases that match TRBD2. This CDR3 has 17 amino acids. The junction had 5 bases not matched to a gene; V was cut back by 1 base and J by 0 bases. Germline CDR1 and CDR2: MGHRA and YSYEKL. CDR3 nucleotide sequence: TGCGCCAGCAGCCAAGTGGGGAGCGGGAGCTCCTACAATGAGCAGTTCTTC. This translates into CASSQVGSGSSYNEQFF.

V and J are TRBV5-1 and TRBJ2-3; the D gene is possibly TRBD1 (5 bases). V lost 1 base and J lost 5, with 14 bases in between. The CDR3 runs to 15 residues. In germline, CDR1 is SGHRS, CDR2 YFSETQ. CDR3 DNA: TGCGCCAGCAGCTTGTCCAGGGCGTTCGGAGATACGCAGTATTTT. This gives the protein CASSLSRAFGDTQYF.

The chain carries TRBV11-2 and TRBJ1-5, with D perhaps TRBD1 (5 bases). CDR3 length: 16 amino acids. Trimming stripped 5 bases from V and 0 bases from J, with 14 bases between. Germline V gene sequence: CDR1 SGHAT, CDR2 FQNNGV. In nucleotides, the CDR3 is TGTGCCAGCAGCCCCCTTCCCGGGACTAGCAATCAGCCCCAGCATTTT. Protein sequence: CASSPLPGTSNQPQHF.